Listed here is a single TCR beta chain. The antigen remains unidentified. The data derive from a study of cytomegalovirus exposure and HLA in healthy donors. In the study overall: Out of fewer than 500 genotyped donors, around 80% belonged to the Caucasian-associated ancestry cluster.

The CDR3 has 16 amino acids. V shed 2 bases and J 5 bases; nucleotides not matched to a gene: 11. Germline loops: CDR1 SGDLS, CDR2 YYNGEE. General study findings and limits: In vitro checks showed that a few CMV-associated chains really do target CMV antigens. Later analysis demonstrated an association between a missense DCLRE1C variant and TCR beta V- and J-gene trimming. Across all donors, roughly uniform sequencing depth was an assumption of the presence/absence analyses.

The PCR employed 60 Vbeta primers together with 13 Jbeta primers. The table came from immunoSEQ multiplex PCR; TCRdb's copy has only in-frame clones and leaves some out. The sample carries about 150,000 clones, approximately 74% recorded once. The source is a man between 18 and 35 years old in good health and CMV-seronegative. The sample consisted of PBMCs. The rearrangement joins TRBV9 to TRBJ2-3; 7 positions agree with TRBD1. The CDR3 loop reads CASSVKTGPSGDTQYF. The CDR3 DNA sequence: TGTGCCAGCAGCGTTAAGACAGGGCCCTCAGGAGATACGCAGTATTTT.